This TCR beta chain derives from a study of beta chain features in type 1 diabetes. One heparinised blood draw, averaging roughly 0.12 L, came from each donor. CD45RO/CCR7/CD25/CD127/CD95/CD27 sorting isolated CD4+ naive, central memory, regulatory and stem cell-like memory cells. A remark on this clone: Antigen unknown.

Study results and limitations: Patients showed naive, central memory and Treg TCRB repertoires that appeared more similar than those of healthy donors.

The germline CDR1 and CDR2 sequences are SGHTA and FQGTGA. V was pared by 2 bases and J by 4 bases, with 14 bases between. The CDR3 has 15 residues. Expressed TCRB transcripts were sequenced after all isolated RNA was converted to cDNA. Sequencing was performed with immunoSEQ multiplex PCR; in TCRdb, only in-frame clones are kept and a portion is missing. This table has under 900,000 clones, 17% appearing once. The sequenced sample was naive CD4+ T cells from blood. The TCR originated in a young woman in good health. J is TRBJ1-1 and V is TRBV7-3, with D perhaps matching TRBD1 (6 bases). CDR3 amino acids: CASSLAARGRTEAFF. In nucleotides, the CDR3 is TGTGCCAGCAGCTTAGCGGCCAGGGGACGCACTGAAGCTTTCTTT.